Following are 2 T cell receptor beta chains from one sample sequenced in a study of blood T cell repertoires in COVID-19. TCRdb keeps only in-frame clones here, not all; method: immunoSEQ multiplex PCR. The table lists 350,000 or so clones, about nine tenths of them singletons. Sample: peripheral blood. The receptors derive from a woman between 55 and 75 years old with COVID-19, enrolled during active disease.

The CDR3: CASSPFPSGADGYTF. CDR3 DNA sequence: TGTGCCAGCAGCCCCTTCCCCAGTGGGGCGGACGGCTACACCTTC. The V gene is TRBV11-2, the J gene TRBJ1-2, with D possibly being TRBD1 (5 bases). Germline assignment: CDR1 SGHAT and CDR2 FQNNGV. There are 15 residues in the CDR3. V was trimmed by 5 bases and J by 8 bases, leaving 21 bases between them.

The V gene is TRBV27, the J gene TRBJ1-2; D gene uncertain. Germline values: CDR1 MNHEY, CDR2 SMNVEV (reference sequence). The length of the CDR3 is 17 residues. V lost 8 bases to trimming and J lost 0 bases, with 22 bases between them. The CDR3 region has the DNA TGTGCCAGCCGATCTCCGGGCCGACGACTAGCTAACTATGGCTACACCTTC. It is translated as CASRSPGRRLANYGYTF.